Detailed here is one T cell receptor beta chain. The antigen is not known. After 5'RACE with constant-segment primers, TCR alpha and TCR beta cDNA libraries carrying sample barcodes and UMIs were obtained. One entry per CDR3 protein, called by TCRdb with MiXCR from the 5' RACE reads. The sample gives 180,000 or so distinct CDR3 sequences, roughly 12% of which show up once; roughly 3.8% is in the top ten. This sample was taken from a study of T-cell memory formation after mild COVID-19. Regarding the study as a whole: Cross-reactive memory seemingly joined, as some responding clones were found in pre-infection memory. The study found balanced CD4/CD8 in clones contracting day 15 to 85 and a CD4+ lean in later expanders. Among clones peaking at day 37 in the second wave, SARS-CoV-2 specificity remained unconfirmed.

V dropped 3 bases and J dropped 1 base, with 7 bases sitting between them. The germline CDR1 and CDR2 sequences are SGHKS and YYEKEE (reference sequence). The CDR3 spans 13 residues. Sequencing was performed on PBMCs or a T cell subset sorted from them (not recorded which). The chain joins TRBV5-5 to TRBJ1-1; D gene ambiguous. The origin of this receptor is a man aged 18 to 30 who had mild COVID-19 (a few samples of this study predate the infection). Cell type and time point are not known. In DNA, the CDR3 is TGTGCCAGCAGCTCAATCGGGAACACTGAAGCTTTCTTT. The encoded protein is CASSSIGNTEAFF.